The rows below give T cell receptor beta chains drawn from one sample of a study of blood T cell repertoires in COVID-19. The repertoire was sequenced with immunoSEQ multiplex PCR; TCRdb's copy has only in-frame clones and lacks some. The sample carries around 130,000 clones, 80% to 85% recorded once. Sequenced: peripheral blood. The receptor set was obtained from a human donor in a cohort sampled during active COVID-19. Each CDR3 is given with its conserved first and last residue. D genes are given only for firm matches. Rows may omit the clone size; those that give it use once, few, many or a size class.

J gene | D gene | clone size | V gene | CDR3 DNA | CDR3 protein
TRBJ1-4 | NA | NA | TRBV21-1 | TGCTTAACCCCCGGGACAGGGGGAACTAATGAAAAACTGTTTTTT | CLTPGTGGTNEKLFF
TRBJ2-7 | NA | NA | TRBV11-2 | TGTGCCAGCAGCTTAGAGGTAGGAGACAGTGCCGAGCAGTACTTC | CASSLEVGDSAEQYF
TRBJ2-1 | NA | NA | TRBV11-2 | TGTGCCAGCAGCTTAACGGGAGTTGAGCAGTTCTTC | CASSLTGVEQFF
TRBJ2-2 | NA | few | TRBV19 | TGTGCCAGTAGTAAACAGCCTACCACGAACACCGGGGAGCTGTTTTTT | CASSKQPTTNTGELFF
TRBJ1-1 | NA | NA | TRBV4-1 | TGCGCCAGCAGACAGGGAGGGGTTAGGGCGTTGGTTCCTGAAGCTTTCTTT | CASRQGGVRALVPEAFF
TRBJ2-5 | TRBD2 | NA | TRBV11-2 | TGTGCCAGCAGCACCCCGGGACTAGCCCCGGAGACCCAGTACTTC | CASSTPGLAPETQYF
TRBJ2-5 | NA | NA | TRBV7-2 | TGTGCCAGCAGCTTATCCCTAGGAGAGACCCAGTACTTC | CASSLSLGETQYF
TRBJ2-7 | TRBD1 | NA | TRBV11-1 | TGTGCCAGCAGCCAGCGGACAGGGGGCTACGAGCAGTACTTC | CASSQRTGGYEQYF
TRBJ2-5 | NA | NA | TRBV11-2 | TGTGCCAGCAGCTTAGGGTGGAGGGAGACCCAGTACTTC | CASSLGWRETQYF
TRBJ1-6 | TRBD1 | once | TRBV7-2 | TGTGCCAGCGGCACGCGACAGGGGAATTCACCCCTCCACTTT | CASGTRQGNSPLHF
TRBJ2-1 | TRBD1 | NA | TRBV7-3 | TGTGCCAGCAGCCCGTCCGGGACAGGGTTTTGGGATGAGCAGTTCTTC | CASSPSGTGFWDEQFF
TRBJ1-2 | NA | NA | TRBV15 | TGTGCCACCAGCAGGGGCTCACATGGCTACACCTTC | CATSRGSHGYTF
TRBJ2-7 | NA | NA | TRBV9 | TGTGCCAGCAGCGTAGAATCAGGGGTTCGGTCCTACGAGCAGTACTTC | CASSVESGVRSYEQYF
TRBJ2-2 | NA | NA | TRBV5-1 | TGCGCCAGCAGCTTGGTCCCCCAGGCCGGGGAGCTGTTTTTT | CASSLVPQAGELFF
TRBJ1-4 | NA | NA | TRBV19 | TGTGCCAGTAGTATCTCACAGTATAATGAAAAACTGTTTTTT | CASSISQYNEKLFF
TRBJ2-3 | NA | NA | TRBV21-1 | TGTGCCAGCACCACAAAGCAAGCGGGGCCGCGTAGCACAGATACGCAGTATTTT | CASTTKQAGPRSTDTQYF
TRBJ1-1 | NA | NA | TRBV7-6 | TGTGCCAGCAGCGAGGGGACAGAAGCTTTCTTT | CASSEGTEAFF
TRBJ1-6 | NA | NA | TRBV7-6 | TGTGCCAGCAGCTCCCAACAGGGCGGTAATTCACCCCTCCACTTT | CASSSQQGGNSPLHF
TRBJ2-2 | NA | NA | TRBV24-1 | TGTGCCACCAGTGATTTGAGAGGTCCGAACACCGGGGAGCTGTTTTTT | CATSDLRGPNTGELFF
TRBJ1-2 | TRBD1 | NA | TRBV24-1 | TGTGCCACCAGTGACCGGGACAGGGATCCAGTCTTC | CATSDRDRDPVF
TRBJ2-1 | NA | once | TRBV15 | TGTGCCACCAGCAGAGATCGGTTAGCGAATGAGCAGTTCTTC | CATSRDRLANEQFF
TRBJ1-1 | TRBD1 | NA | TRBV7-3 | TGTGCCAGCAGCAAGTACGGGACAGGGTCGTTTGCTTTCTTT | CASSKYGTGSFAFF
TRBJ2-1 | NA | NA | TRBV6-5 | TGTGCCAGCAGTTTCAAATCTAACTCCTACAATGAGCAGTTCTTC | CASSFKSNSYNEQFF
TRBJ1-5 | NA | NA | TRBV5-4 | TGTGCCAGCAGCTTTAACCTAAATCAGCCCCAGCATTTT | CASSFNLNQPQHF
TRBJ1-6 | NA | few | TRBV2 | TGTGCCAGCAGCGAAGACGGGAGCTCCTATAATTCACCCCTCCACTTT | CASSEDGSSYNSPLHF
TRBJ2-1 | TRBD2 | NA | TRBV5-4 | TGTGCCAGCAGCCCGGGACTAGGGCAATACAATGAGCAGTTCTTC | CASSPGLGQYNEQFF
TRBJ1-4 | NA | NA | TRBV3-1/TRBV3-2 | TGTGCCAGCAGCCAGGATGCAGGGTCCGGAAAACTGTTTTTT | CASSQDAGSGKLFF
TRBJ2-5 | TRBD2 | NA | TRBV11-3 | TGTGCCAGCAGCAACACTCGGCGGGGGGGCCCAGAGACCCAGTACTTC | CASSNTRRGGPETQYF
TRBJ1-5 | TRBD1 | NA | TRBV19 | TGTGCCATTTCCGACAGGGGGCTTAGTAGCAATCAGCCCCAGCATTTT | CAISDRGLSSNQPQHF
TRBJ1-4 | TRBD1 | NA | TRBV5-4 | TGTGCCAGCAGCTTACAGGGGGGAGATGAAAAACTGTTTTTT | CASSLQGGDEKLFF
TRBJ2-7 | NA | NA | TRBV7-9 | TGTGCCAGCAGCCGGGGACTCTACGAGCAGTACTTC | CASSRGLYEQYF
TRBJ2-2 | TRBD1 | NA | TRBV19 | TGTGCCACGTCAGACAGGGGGCAAACCGGGGAGCTGTTTTTT | CATSDRGQTGELFF
TRBJ2-3 | NA | NA | TRBV19 | TGTGCCAGTAGTGGACAGGGAGGGAATACGCAGTATTTT | CASSGQGGNTQYF
TRBJ2-5 | NA | NA | TRBV1 | TGCACCAGCAGCCAAGATCCTAGCGGGGGTGGGGAGACCCAGTACTTC | CTSSQDPSGGGETQYF
TRBJ1-3 | NA | once | TRBV7-9 | TGTGCCAGCAGCTTAGTAGAGACAGCTGGAAACACCATATATTTT | CASSLVETAGNTIYF
TRBJ1-6 | NA | NA | TRBV7-9 | TGTGCCAGCAGCCAAGGGAGCCTGAGATTTTACGTGAATTCACCCCTCCACTTT | CASSQGSLRFYVNSPLHF
TRBJ2-2 | TRBD2 | NA | TRBV3-1/TRBV3-2 | TGTGCCAGCAGCCAAGATTGGGCGGGGGAAGAGCTGTTTTTT | CASSQDWAGEELFF
TRBJ2-3 | TRBD1 | NA | TRBV7-2 | TGTGCCAGCAGGACGGGACAGGGCACAGATACGCAGTATTTT | CASRTGQGTDTQYF
TRBJ1-2 | TRBD1 | NA | TRBV23-1 | TGCGCCAGCAGTCAACCACGCGGACAGGGGGCCTATGGCTACACCTTC | CASSQPRGQGAYGYTF
TRBJ1-1 | NA | NA | TRBV18 | TGTGCCAGCTCACCACGGGAAGGGGGGAACACTGAAGCTTTCTTT | CASSPREGGNTEAFF
TRBJ2-1 | TRBD1 | NA | TRBV29-1 | TGCAGCGGCCGGACAGGGGGCATCAATGAGCAGTTCTTC | CSGRTGGINEQFF
TRBJ2-2 | TRBD1 | few | TRBV4-1 | TGCGCCAGCAGCCTATTACAGGGGGCAGGGATCACCGGGGAGCTGTTTTTT | CASSLLQGAGITGELFF
TRBJ1-1 | TRBD1 | NA | TRBV5-5 | TGTGCCAGCAGCTTGAATACAGGGGTTAGTGGGGCTTTCTTT | CASSLNTGVSGAFF
TRBJ2-5 | TRBD1 | NA | TRBV7-2 | TGTGCCAGCAGCCGGGACAGTTTCTACCAAGAGACCCAGTACTTC | CASSRDSFYQETQYF
TRBJ1-2 | TRBD1 | NA | TRBV6-5 | TGTGCCAGCAGCTCCGGGACAGTCGCTTTCTACACCTTC | CASSSGTVAFYTF
TRBJ1-1 | NA | once | TRBV6-6 | TGTGCCAGCAGTGGGGTCTTACAGGGAACCACTGAAGCTTTCTTT | CASSGVLQGTTEAFF
TRBJ1-5 | NA | once | TRBV5-5 | TGTGCCAGCAGCTTGGTCGGGGCGGGAGGGAGCAATCAGCCCCAGCATTTT | CASSLVGAGGSNQPQHF